One TCR beta chain is described in this entry. This specimen comes from a study of Graves' ophthalmopathy and Graves' hyperthyroidism. Across the whole study: Hyperthyroidism counted as stable given no ophthalmopathy within 18 months of follow-up.

Patients were left out if they had other autoimmune diseases, uncontrolled infections, pregnancy or lactation. With 4 bases clipped from V and 0 bases from J, the junction kept 6 bases outside the gene matches. The length of the CDR3 is 16 residues. Researchers took RNA transcripts and amplified TCR beta CDR3 regions from them. Following a first-round RT-PCR that used HTBI primers, a second-round multiplex PCR was carried out. TCRdb fed the multiplex PCR reads into MiXCR, producing one record per CDR3 protein. The sample includes about 590,000 distinct CDR3 sequences, 35% to 45% of them seen just once.

The rearrangement joins TRBV12-3 or TRBV12-4 to TRBJ2-3; TRBD2 matches 8 bases. Sequenced: peripheral blood or thyroid tissue (not recorded which). This TCR was sampled from an adult man with Graves' hyperthyroidism. The DNA of the CDR3 is TGTGCCAGCAGTTCAGCGGGAGTACTTAGCACAGATACGCAGTATTTT. Amino acids: CASSSAGVLSTDTQYF.